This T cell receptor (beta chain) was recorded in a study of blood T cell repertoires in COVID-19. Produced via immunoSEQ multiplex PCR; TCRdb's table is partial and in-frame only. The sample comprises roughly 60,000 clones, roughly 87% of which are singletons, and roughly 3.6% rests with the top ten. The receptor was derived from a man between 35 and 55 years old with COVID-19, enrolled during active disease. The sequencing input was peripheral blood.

The CDR3 coding sequence is TGCGCCAGCAGTGGACCAGCGAGCACAGATACGCAGTATTTT. Its translation: CASSGPASTDTQYF. This chain uses TRBV10-1 with TRBJ2-3; D is uncertain. Looked up from germline, CDR1 is WNHNN and CDR2 is SYGVQD (reference sequence). The CDR3 spans 14 residues. Deletions cut 4 bases from V and 0 bases from J, with 8 bases between.